This T cell receptor (beta chain) was identified in a study of monozygotic twins with inflammatory bowel disease. Points from the study as a whole: Healthy twins showed more clonotype sharing with others than IBD patients, especially patients with disease activity.

Collection of a roughly 2.5 ml blood sample took place per donor. Blood samples, whole and unsorted for T cells, yielded the isolated total RNA. This CDR3 has 14 amino acids. Each UMI harboured a 6-nucleotide sample barcode and was appended via template switching. No DNA is given; TCRdb re-called the 5' RACE reads and lists each CDR3 protein once. This table lists around 220,000 distinct CDR3 sequences. Regarding this clonotype: Its specificity is unknown.

This TCR was recovered from a human donor with ulcerative colitis or Crohn's disease, or a healthy co-twin of an affected twin (not recorded which). The V call is TRBV12-3 or TRBV12-4, the J call TRBJ1-2; the TCRdb call, TRBD1, lacks DNA for checking. The sequencing sample was made of blood. This chain's CDR3 is CASSRGQGDYGYTF.